This TCR beta chain was captured in a study of shared clonotypes between healthy human individuals (dated by TCRdb to 2019 to 2021). Study-level background: A couple of women and a few men aged 18 to 49 years were included in the cohort. For each donor, three plates each were used for CD4 naive and CD4 memory, two plates were used for CD8 naive, and one plate was used for CD8 memory. To estimate repertoire size and how much clonotypes are shared between individuals, the study performed deep sequencing of blood TCR repertoires from 4 to 6 healthy adults. Different laboratories and diverse techniques were used to prepare libraries and sequence TCR repertoires, to increase sequencing depth and limit assay-specific biases. Each donor's leukapheresis produced roughly between roughly 0.85 and 10 billion PBMCs. Findings and caveats that apply to the study as a whole: Pairwise subsampling led to the expectation that sequencing depth would affect the degree of clonotype sharing among donors. Because the study included only a small number of donors, the genetic and exposure-history diversity represented was limited. Even with the large sequencing depth, rarefaction of the sorted-subset datasets indicated that sequencing was incomplete. Compared with non-shared clonotypes, clonotypes shared by all four sorted-subset donors had higher generation probabilities. Only blood was sampled, and tissue TCR repertoires likely differ from those in blood. Larger estimated clonotype richness was generally found for naive subsets than for memory subsets. When four donors were compared, the shared fraction of clonotypes was around 5.1% for naive CD4, around 4% for naive CD8, 2.3% for memory CD4, and 0.35% to 0.5% for memory CD8.

CDR1 and CDR2 were assigned from the germline V gene (reference sequence) as GTSNPN and SVGIG. Including the terminal cysteine and phenylalanine, the CDR3 comprises 13 residues. Only CDR3 DNA remains: 39 bases, in frame from the first base. V loses 7 bases, J loses 0 bases, and the germline ends lie 12 bases apart. TCR CDR3 regions were amplified from genomic DNA by multiplex PCR using the deep immunoSEQ assay. Genomic DNA extracted from each cell subset was distributed evenly over all wells of several immunoSEQ 96-well plates, and each plate served as one replicate. For sorted subsets, 200 ng of genomic DNA, equivalent to 25,000 to 30,000 T cell genomes, went into each replicate PCR. Purified libraries were measured with a Qubit 3.0 fluorometer, size-checked on a Bioanalyzer 2100, and measured again with the KAPA Library Quantification kit. Every immunoSEQ 96-well plate was sequenced on a dedicated single-read 150-cycle Illumina NextSeq 550 flow cell. Under the source paper's analysis protocol: The immunoSEQ output contained only junctional sequences without quality scores, so filtering could not match that applied to full-length reads. To assign V/J genes and CDR3, sequences were annotated against IMGT germline references using PyIR, a Python wrapper for IgBLAST v1.9. Reads were removed for weak V/J assignments (E-value above 1e-6), missing CDR3, stop codons, out-of-frame junctions, or ambiguous translated residues. V3J clonotypes were defined as sequences sharing the same inferred V gene, J gene, and CDR3 amino acid sequence. To compute the percentage overlap between repertoires, the number of shared unique clonotypes was divided by the size of the smaller repertoire. Three approaches were used to assess repertoire richness: RTK rarefaction, the Chao1 estimator, and Recon v2.1 estimates of unobserved clonotypes. For all TCRbeta clonotypes obtained by the gDNA method from several donors, generation probabilities were computed with OLGA. Sourced from immuneACCESS, this table was stored by TCRdb with only in-frame sequences that have V and J called. A share of the clones is absent; for the studies checked, an unresolved V gene accounts for under half, and the remainder has no known explanation. The D gene and trimming were derived from the DNA, and the V and J assignments and clone size from that table. Across this sample there are roughly 2,300,000 clones, with 80% to 95% seen only once. The ten top clones hold approximately 0.39% of the sample.

Turning to this clone: No cognate antigen has been identified for it. The record has no base qualities; no much larger clone is one base away.

Donors were healthy HIV-negative adults with no recently reported acute infections or vaccinations. Every donor was a Caucasian adult living in Nashville, Tennessee, USA. CD4+ T cells were enriched by magnetic negative selection, after which naive cells were positively selected on CD45RA and the negative fraction was taken as the memory subset. Blood was obtained by leukapheresis, after which PBMCs were separated by Ficoll-Histopaque density gradient centrifugation and cryopreserved in liquid nitrogen vapor phase. Analytical flow cytometry was used to check the purity and quantity of each magnetically sorted T cell population. Genomic DNA was isolated from every sorted fraction and measured by UV absorbance on a Nanodrop 2000c.

This TCR derives from a young man in good health. Some clones in this sample may be carry-over from other donors' samples. Here the chain combines TRBV30 and TRBJ1-1, and the D gene may be TRBD1, 5 bases matching. The sequenced sample was naive CD4+ T cells from PBMCs. Interpreted using the paper, the cell subset or site label stands for: CD45RA+ positively selected. The bases are TGTGCCTCATCGGGACTCCTGAACACTGAAGCTTTCTTT. It is translated as CASSGLLNTEAFF.